This paragraph reports one T cell receptor beta chain. The germline V and J ends were trimmed by 10 bases and 3 bases, with 10 bases remaining between them. The CDR3 sequence is 13 residues long. Germline CDR1 is LNHDA and CDR2 is SQIVND (reference sequence). The data were obtained in a study of T cell changes during pregnancy in multiple sclerosis. Profiled with immunoSEQ multiplex PCR; TCRdb holds only in-frame clones, not every one. The sample shows 110,000 or so clones, over 85% of them seen only once. The genes are TRBV19 and TRBJ2-6; a weak D match, TRBD1 (6 bases). The sequencing here drew on peripheral blood, taken before pregnancy. The source of this sequence is a female donor with multiple sclerosis, enrolled in a pregnancy study. DNA for the CDR3: TGTGCCACCAGGGGTGGTGGGGCCAACGTCCTGACTTTC. Protein product: CATRGGGANVLTF.